The 10 T cell receptor beta chains listed next were all sequenced from one sample in a study of human T cells and chemical hapten exposure. As for time point: pre-sensitization, week 0. Indicated treatment: therapeutic diphenylcyclopropenone sensitization with weekly scalp DPC. TCRdb ran MiXCR on the RACE reads and lists one entry per CDR3 protein. The sample holds some 300,000 distinct CDR3 sequences; around 5.5% are singletons and the top ten take over 6.5%. The sequenced sample was whole blood, obtained in connection with sensitization to the hapten diphenylcyclopropenone (DPC). These TCRs come from a woman between 18 and 29 years old with alopecia areata. Some clones in this sample may be carry-over from other donors' samples.

This clonotype was seen at least ten times. The chain combines TRBV6-2 or TRBV6-3 with TRBJ2-6, with TRBD1 matching 8 bases. Losses at the gene ends were 4 bases for V and 4 bases for J; bases not matched to a gene: 9. The V gene's germline CDR1 is MNHEY and CDR2 SVGEGT. This CDR3 is built from 17 residues. The CDR3 spells CASSSHAGGTGANVLTF. As DNA, the CDR3 is TGTGCCAGCAGTTCACACGCAGGGGGCACGGGGGCCAACGTCCTGACTTTC.

The chain has TRBV5-4 and TRBJ2-3, with D uncertain. The germline CDR1 and CDR2 sequences are SGHNT and YYREEE (reference sequence). Trimming removed 0 bases from V and 4 bases from J, with 6 bases in between. This CDR3 has 13 amino acids. CDR3 bases: TGTGCCAGCAGCTTGGAGCCGGCAGATACGCAGTATTTT. Its protein is CASSLEPADTQYF.

The chain links TRBV7-2 to TRBJ2-1, with D possibly TRBD1 on 7 matching bases. Trimming stripped 4 bases from V and 12 bases from J, with 13 bases between. The CDR3 is made up of 12 amino acids. Germline V gene sequence: CDR1 SGHTA, CDR2 FQGNSA. The CDR3 coding sequence is TGTGCCAGCAGCTCCGACAGGGAGGTGCAGTTCTTC. Protein product: CASSSDREVQFF.

This clonotype has a count of ten or more. The V call is TRBV13, the J call TRBJ2-4; D might be TRBD1 (6 bases). The ends were cut back, 1 base at V and 5 bases at J, with 12 bases in the middle. The CDR3 has 15 amino acids. The germline V gene has CDR1 PRHDT and CDR2 FYEKMQ (reference sequence). DNA of the CDR3: TGTGCCAGCAGCTTAGAAGAGGACAGCCAAAACATTCAGTACTTC. Protein sequence: CASSLEEDSQNIQYF. Full variable domain (outside the CDR3, taken from reference TRBV13 and TRBJ2-4): AAGVIQSPRHLIKEKRETATLKCYPIPRHDTVYWYQQGPGQDPQFLISFYEKMQSDKGSIPDRFSAQQFSDYHSELNMSSLELGDSALYFCASSLEEDSQNIQYFGAGTRLSVL.

This clonotype was seen a few times. The chain joins TRBV4-1 to TRBJ1-5, with D perhaps matching TRBD1 (6 bases). CDR1 MGHRA and CDR2 YSYEKL come from the germline V gene. The CDR3 length is 16 residues. Between the trimmed V and J ends, which lost 1 base and 0 bases, there was a span of 10 bases. The CDR3 DNA reads as TGCGCCAGCAGCCAAGTTGGAGGGGGTAGCAATCAGCCCCAGCATTTT. Its protein is CASSQVGGGSNQPQHF.

This clonotype has only a few counts. The rearrangement uses TRBV20-1 and TRBJ1-2; D is ambiguous. The CDR3 sequence is 11 residues long. Trimming took 4 bases from V and 4 from J, leaving 7 bases between them. CDR1 is DFQATT, CDR2 SNEGSKA, per germline (reference sequence). CDR3 residues: CSATIPYGYTF. CDR3 in DNA: TGCAGTGCTACCATCCCCTATGGCTACACCTTC.

This clonotype came up a few times. The chain couples TRBV27 to TRBJ1-6, with TRBD1 matching 7 bases. The CDR3 is made up of 15 amino acids. The V and J ends lost 2 bases and 6 bases, in that order; junction bases with no gene match: 4. CDR1 is MNHEY, CDR2 SMNVEV, per germline (reference sequence). The CDR3 DNA reads TGTGCCAGCAGTTTAATTGGACAGGCTAATTCACCCCTCCACTTT. Translated: CASSLIGQANSPLHF.

This clonotype was detected only a few times. The rearrangement uses TRBV7-9 and TRBJ2-6; D unclear. The V gene lost 8 bases and the J gene lost 2 bases, with 10 bases spanning the gap. Per germline, CDR1 SEHNR and CDR2 FQNEAQ (reference sequence). This CDR3 is built from 14 residues. The CDR3 sequence: CASLQSTGANVLTF. Written as DNA, the CDR3 is TGTGCCAGCCTCCAAAGTACTGGGGCCAACGTCCTGACTTTC.

This chain connects TRBV6-5 to TRBJ1-2; D is undetermined. This CDR3 has 12 amino acids. Germline V gene lookup returns CDR1 MNHEY and CDR2 SVGAGI. V was shortened by 5 bases and J by 12 bases, with 16 bases between the two germline ends. The CDR3: CASSTNFETNTF. The CDR3 region has the DNA TGTGCCAGCAGTACTAACTTCGAGACGAACACCTTC.

The chain links TRBV9 to TRBJ2-5; D gene uncertain. Germline lookup yields CDR1 SGDLS and CDR2 YYNGEE. This CDR3 is built from 15 residues. V was shortened by 0 bases and J by 2 bases, with 11 bases between the two germline ends. Written as DNA, the CDR3 is TGTGCCAGCAGCGTAGGCATGCGGCTTCAAGAGACCCAGTACTTC. Translated: CASSVGMRLQETQYF.